The next 32 T cell receptor beta chains were all read from a single sample in a study of T cells after yellow fever vaccination. TCRdb re-analysed the 5' RACE reads in MiXCR, keeping a single row per CDR3 protein. The table has hundreds of thousands of distinct CDR3 sequences, 9.5% to 13% seen once; the top ten hold roughly 18%. This sample comprised PBMCs, obtained on the day of the first yellow fever vaccination. The receptors come from a man between 18 and 29 years old who received the YFV17D yellow fever vaccine.

The chain uses TRBV4-3 and TRBJ1-1; TRBD1 agrees at 8 bases. The V gene end was trimmed by 3 bases and the J gene end by 6 bases; junction bases not matched to a gene: 9. CDR1 and CDR2 (germline): LGHNA, YSLEER. This CDR3 has 15 amino acids. DNA for the CDR3: TGCGCCAGCAGCCACCTACAGGGACAGGCAGCTGAAGCTTTCTTT. Its protein product is CASSHLQGQAAEAFF.

The rearrangement links TRBV12-3 or TRBV12-4 to TRBJ2-7; no clear D. The CDR3 has 13 amino acids. The V end lost 2 bases, the J end lost 0 bases, and 5 bases lay between the germline ends. The CDR3 protein is CASSLRYSYEQYV. CDR3 nucleotide sequence: TGTGCCAGCAGTTTAAGGTACTCCTACGAGCAGTACGTC.

This clonotype was detected a few times. The chain employs TRBV7-6 and TRBJ1-5, with 8 bases that match TRBD1. Germline values: CDR1 SGHVS, CDR2 FNYEAQ. With 3 bases clipped from V and 6 bases from J, the junction kept 4 bases outside the gene matches. This CDR3 has 14 amino acids. Written as DNA, the CDR3 is TGTGCCAGCAGCTTTGGACAGGGCAGTCAGCCCCAGCATTTT. Translation: CASSFGQGSQPQHF.

The chain employs TRBV9 and TRBJ1-1; the D gene is possibly TRBD1 (6 bases). From germline, CDR1 is SGDLS and CDR2 YYNGEE. Trimming removed 3 bases from V and 5 bases from J, with 17 bases in between. The length of the CDR3 is 15 residues. CDR3 in DNA: TGTGCCAGCAGCGAGAGGGGGGGGGGTCGGACTGAAGCTTTCTTT. It translates to CASSERGGGRTEAFF.

The rearrangement joins TRBV11-3 to TRBJ2-5; no reliable D call. Trimming removed 6 bases at V and 4 bases at J, with 12 bases between. Germline V gene data show CDR1 as SGHNT and CDR2 as YENEEA. The CDR3 is 13 residues long. The CDR3 DNA reads TGTGCCAGCAGTCCTGAGACTGGAGAGACCCAGTACTTC. Translated: CASSPETGETQYF.

This clonotype was counted a few times. The gene calls are TRBV5-1 and TRBJ2-3; 7 bases match TRBD1. The CDR3 has 15 residues. Germline loops: CDR1 SGHRS, CDR2 YFSETQ. The junction had 8 bases not matched to a gene; V was cut back by 3 bases and J by 4 bases. The CDR3 loop is CASSSSGGSADTQYF. CDR3 bases: TGCGCCAGCAGCTCCTCAGGGGGTTCGGCAGATACGCAGTATTTT.

The rearrangement joins TRBV18 to TRBJ2-7; D may be TRBD1 (6 bases). The CDR3 has 16 residues. Germline-derived CDR1 and CDR2 are KGHSH and LQKENI. The germline V and J ends were trimmed by 3 bases and 7 bases, with 22 bases remaining between them. The CDR3 nucleotides read TGTGCCAGCTCACCGAATCCAACAGGGAGCAAAGGGGAGCAGTACTTC. Protein sequence: CASSPNPTGSKGEQYF.

This clonotype was recorded many times. CDR3 sequence (DNA): TGCAGTGTCCCGACAGGTGGCACAGATACGCAGTATTTT. Translating gives CSVPTGGTDTQYF. The genes are TRBV20-1 and TRBJ2-3; TRBD1 is a possible D gene (6 bases). The CDR3 length is 13 residues. The germline CDR1 and CDR2 sequences are DFQATT and SNEGSKA (reference sequence). Trimming took 7 bases from V and 1 from J, leaving 12 bases between them.

This chain links TRBV7-3 with TRBJ2-1; D not certain. The V gene's germline CDR1 is SGHTA and CDR2 FQGTGA. V shed 4 bases and J shed 9 bases, with 13 bases lying between them. CDR3 length: 13 residues. The CDR3 protein is CASSSLPGSEQFF. In nucleotides, the CDR3 is TGTGCCAGCAGCTCGCTCCCAGGCAGTGAGCAGTTCTTC.

The chain employs TRBV19 and TRBJ1-5; the D gene is possibly TRBD1 (5 bases). This CDR3 has 15 amino acids. V lost 3 bases and J lost 1, with 10 bases in between. Germline V gives CDR1 LNHDA, CDR2 SQIVND (reference sequence). CDR3 DNA sequence: TGTGCCAGTAGTATTCAGGGAGGGAGCAATCAGCCCCAGCATTTT. Protein: CASSIQGGSNQPQHF.

The rearrangement joins TRBV5-6 to TRBJ1-6; no clear D gene. Trimming shortened V by 1 base and J by 10 bases, and 12 bases separated the two germline ends. CDR1 is SGHDT and CDR2 is YYEEEE in the germline V gene. This CDR3 comprises 14 residues. The CDR3 sequence is CASSLRQPGSPLHF. CDR3 in DNA: TGTGCCAGCAGCTTGCGTCAGCCCGGCTCACCCCTCCACTTT.

This clonotype was found a few times. The chain carries TRBV5-1 and TRBJ2-5; TRBD2 matches 7 bases. This CDR3 has 17 amino acids. Per germline, CDR1 SGHRS and CDR2 YFSETQ. The junction had 16 bases not matched to a gene; V was cut back by 1 base and J by 7 bases. CDR3 loop: CASSLSPGTTSRGTQYF. CDR3 nucleotide sequence: TGCGCCAGCAGCTTGTCCCCCGGGACTACCTCCCGGGGGACCCAGTACTTC.

This clonotype was seen many times. V gene TRBV6-5 combines with J gene TRBJ2-2; tentatively, D is TRBD1 (5 bases). The CDR3 totals 15 residues. Germline V gene data show CDR1 as MNHEY and CDR2 as SVGAGI. V lost 5 bases, J lost 4 bases, and 14 bases lay in between. The CDR3 protein is CASSQGDVGTGELFF. CDR3 bases: TGTGCCAGCAGTCAGGGTGATGTCGGCACCGGGGAGCTGTTTTTT.

The rearrangement uses TRBV11-1 and TRBJ2-1; TRBD2 agrees at 13 bases. Trimming cost V 4 bases and J 5 bases; bases outside gene matches: 11. This CDR3 contains 18 residues. Germline assignment: CDR1 SGHAT and CDR2 FQDESV (reference sequence). CDR3 coding DNA: TGTGCCAGCAGCTCCATAGTTGGACTAGCGGGGGCAGACAATGAGCAGTTCTTC. This sequence encodes CASSSIVGLAGADNEQFF.

This clonotype has just a few counts. The chain joins TRBV27 to TRBJ1-5; 11 nucleotides match TRBD1. The CDR3 sequence is 14 residues long. V dropped 5 bases and J dropped 10; count of bases not matched to a gene: 7. CDR1 is MNHEY, CDR2 SMNVEV, per germline (reference sequence). DNA of the CDR3: TGTGCCAGCAGTCCCCGGACAGGGGGCCTACCCCAGCATTTT. Translating it yields CASSPRTGGLPQHF.

The table lists this clonotype with a few counts. The chain links TRBV12-3 or TRBV12-4 to TRBJ1-3, with D hard to call. This CDR3 has 12 amino acids. V dropped 2 bases and J dropped 5 bases, with 4 bases sitting between them. The CDR3 bases are TGTGCCAGCAGTTTAATGAGAAACACCATATATTTT. Its protein product is CASSLMRNTIYF.

Written as DNA, the CDR3 is TGTGCCAGCAGTGAATCGACAGGGCGCAATCAGCCCCAGCATTTT. Protein: CASSESTGRNQPQHF. The chain employs TRBV2 and TRBJ1-5, with 7 bases that match TRBD1. After removal of 2 bases from V and 2 bases from J, the junction contained 3 bases not matched to a gene. This CDR3 spans 15 amino acids. Germline CDR1 reads SNHLY; CDR2 reads FYNNEI.

This clonotype showed up just a few times. This chain uses TRBV2 with TRBJ2-1; D perhaps matches TRBD2 (6 bases). The V gene's germline CDR1 is SNHLY and CDR2 FYNNEI. V lost 7 bases to trimming and J lost 8 bases, with 12 bases between them. The CDR3 has 12 amino acids. The CDR3 nucleotides are TGTGCCAGCACCCCCGGGGGTCATGAGCAGTTCTTC. Protein sequence: CASTPGGHEQFF.

V is TRBV7-2 and J is TRBJ1-3; 7 bases are shared with TRBD1. This CDR3 spans 15 amino acids. After removal of 5 bases from V and 4 bases from J, the junction contained 8 bases not matched to a gene. The germline V gene encodes CDR1 SGHTA and CDR2 FQGNSA. CDR3 nucleotide sequence: TGTGCCAGCAGCCAGCAGGGGGGATTGGGAAACACCATATATTTT. It translates to CASSQQGGLGNTIYF.

This clonotype showed up just a few times. The chain links TRBV6-2 or TRBV6-3 to TRBJ2-7; no clear D. The germline gives CDR1 MNHEY, CDR2 SVGEGT. The CDR3 covers 12 residues. The V end lost 6 bases, the J end lost 3 bases, and 9 bases lay between the germline ends. CDR3 sequence reads: CASSPSIYEQYF. Here the CDR3 DNA reads TGTGCCAGCAGCCCCTCCATCTACGAGCAGTACTTC.

This clonotype appeared a few times. The V and J genes are TRBV7-6 and TRBJ2-3; 7 nucleotides align to TRBD2. V lost 4 bases to trimming and J lost 0 bases; unmatched junction nucleotides: 7. This CDR3 region has 16 residues. The germline V gene encodes CDR1 SGHVS and CDR2 FNYEAQ. The CDR3 DNA reads as TGTGCCAGCAGCTCCTGGGGGGGAACTAGCACAGATACGCAGTATTTT. Protein: CASSSWGGTSTDTQYF.

This clonotype was detected a few times. The chain couples TRBV19 to TRBJ2-3; TRBD2 matches 10 bases. CDR1 LNHDA and CDR2 SQIVND come from the germline V gene (reference sequence). This CDR3 comprises 17 residues. The V and J ends lost 6 bases and 1 base, in that order; junction bases with no gene match: 10. CDR3 sequence reads: CASRMRLAGFGTDTQYF. The CDR3 nucleotides are TGTGCCAGTAGGATGCGACTAGCGGGTTTCGGCACAGATACGCAGTATTTT. The full variable domain, its missing parts supplied by reference TRBV19 and TRBJ2-3, is DGGITQSPKYLFRKEGQNVTLSCEQNLNHDAMYWYRQDPGQGLRLIYYSQIVNDFQKGDIAEGYSVSREKKESFPLTVTSAQKNPTAFYLCASRMRLAGFGTDTQYFGPGTRLTVL.

There are a few counts of this clonotype. The J gene is TRBJ2-5, the V gene TRBV4-2, with TRBD1 matching over 8 bases. Germline loops: CDR1 LGHNA, CDR2 YNFKEQ. After removal of 3 bases from V and 3 bases from J, the junction contained 9 bases not matched to a gene. This CDR3 region has 16 residues. CDR3 residues: CASSQVQGVGEETQYF. CDR3 nucleotides: TGTGCCAGCAGCCAGGTACAGGGGGTGGGGGAAGAGACCCAGTACTTC.

This clonotype appeared a few times. The genes are TRBV4-1 and TRBJ1-3; 7 nucleotides line up with TRBD1. V lost 0 bases to trimming and J lost 3 bases; unmatched junction nucleotides: 14. CDR3 size: 19 residues. Germline loops: CDR1 MGHRA, CDR2 YSYEKL. CDR3 sequence (DNA): TGCGCCAGCAGCCAAGATATTGCCCCCCAAGGGGGCGGTGGAAACACCATATATTTT. Its translation: CASSQDIAPQGGGGNTIYF.

This clonotype was picked up one time. V gene TRBV5-1 combines with J gene TRBJ2-4; the D is unclear. Between the trimmed V and J ends, which lost 3 bases and 5 bases, there was a span of 12 bases. Germline assignment: CDR1 SGHRS and CDR2 YFSETQ. The CDR3 covers 14 residues. The CDR3 protein is CASSSRGWENIQYF. The CDR3 nucleotides are TGCGCCAGCAGCTCCCGCGGCTGGGAAAACATTCAGTACTTC.

The gene calls are TRBV5-8 and TRBJ1-6; D perhaps matches TRBD1 (5 bases). Trimming cost V 0 bases and J 6 bases, with 7 bases left between them. This CDR3 is built from 14 residues. Per the germline V gene, CDR1 is SGHTS and CDR2 is YDEGEE. CDR3 sequence (DNA): TGTGCCAGCAGCTTGGTAGGGGCTAATTCACCCCTCCACTTT. Protein: CASSLVGANSPLHF.

The chain links TRBV3-1 to TRBJ2-3; D assignment may be TRBD1 or TRBD2 (5 bases each). This CDR3 is built from 16 residues. The V and J ends lost 3 bases and 0 bases respectively, with 13 bases between them. Germline CDR1 LGHDT, CDR2 YNNKEL (reference sequence). The CDR3 bases are TGTGCCAGCAGCCACAGAGGGGCAGGGAGCACAGATACGCAGTATTTT. Protein sequence: CASSHRGAGSTDTQYF.

The rearrangement uses TRBV18 and TRBJ2-3; 12 bases are shared with TRBD1. Germline trimming cut 3 bases from V and 4 bases from J; bases unmatched to any gene: 5. CDR3 length: 16 amino acids. CDR1 and CDR2 from the germline V gene are KGHSH and LQKENI. CDR3 sequence reads: CASSPLGQGAPDTQYF. The CDR3 DNA reads TGTGCCAGCTCACCGCTGGGACAGGGGGCCCCAGATACGCAGTATTTT.

The chain links TRBV6-2 or TRBV6-3 to TRBJ2-3; possibly TRBD1 for D (5 bases). The CDR3 extends over 13 amino acids. Trimming left V 6 bases short and J 2 bases short, with 9 bases between. Germline V gene lookup returns CDR1 MNHEY and CDR2 SVGEGT. CDR3 sequence: CASRDTPTDTQYF. CDR3 nucleotides: TGTGCCAGCAGGGACACTCCCACAGATACGCAGTATTTT.

The table lists this clonotype with a few counts. The CDR3, as DNA: TGTGCCAGCAGCCAAGATACTGCGGGGGGGCCGTTCTATGAGCAGTTCTTC. As protein: CASSQDTAGGPFYEQFF. V gene TRBV3-1 combines with J gene TRBJ2-1, with 9 bases fitting TRBD2. This CDR3 region has 17 residues. With 0 bases clipped from V and 8 bases from J, the junction kept 11 bases outside the gene matches. CDR1 LGHDT and CDR2 YNNKEL come from the germline V gene (reference sequence).

This clonotype was counted a few times. The chain employs TRBV20-1 and TRBJ2-5; TRBD1 aligns across 12 bases. Germline-derived CDR1 and CDR2 are DFQATT and SNEGSKA (reference sequence). V shed 6 bases, J shed 3 bases, and the junction held 11 bases outside the gene matches. The CDR3 contains 16 residues. Here the CDR3 DNA reads TGCAGTGCAGACGGGACAGGGGGCATTAGAGAAGAGACCCAGTACTTC. Translating it yields CSADGTGGIREETQYF.

This clonotype has only a few counts. The V gene is TRBV12-3 or TRBV12-4, the J gene TRBJ2-6; D assignment may be TRBD1 or TRBD2 (6 bases each). This CDR3 has 16 amino acids. V lost 6 bases and J 0 bases, leaving 12 bases between the germline ends. CDR3: CASSPGGGSGANVLTF. CDR3 coding DNA: TGTGCCAGCAGCCCCGGAGGGGGCTCTGGGGCCAACGTCCTGACTTTC.